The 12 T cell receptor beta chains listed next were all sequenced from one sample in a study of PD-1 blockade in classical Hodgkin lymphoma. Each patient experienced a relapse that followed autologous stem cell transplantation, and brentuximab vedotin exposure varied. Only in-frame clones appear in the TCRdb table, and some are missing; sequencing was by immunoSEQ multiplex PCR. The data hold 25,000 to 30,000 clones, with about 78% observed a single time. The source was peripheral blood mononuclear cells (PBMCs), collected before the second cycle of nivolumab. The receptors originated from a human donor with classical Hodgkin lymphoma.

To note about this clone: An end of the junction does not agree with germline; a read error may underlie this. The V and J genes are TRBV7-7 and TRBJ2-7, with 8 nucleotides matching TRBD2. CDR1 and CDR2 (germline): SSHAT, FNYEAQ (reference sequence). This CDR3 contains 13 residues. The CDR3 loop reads CASSISGGGEQYF. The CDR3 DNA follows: TGTGCTAGCAGCATCAGCGGGGGAGGCGAGCAGTACTTC. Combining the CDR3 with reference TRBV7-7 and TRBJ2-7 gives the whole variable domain GAGVSQSPRYKVTKRGQDVTLRCDPISSHATLYWYQQALGQGPEFLTYFNYEAQPDKSGLPSDRFSAERPEGSISTLTIQRTEQRDSAMYRCASSISGGGEQYFGPGTRLTVT.

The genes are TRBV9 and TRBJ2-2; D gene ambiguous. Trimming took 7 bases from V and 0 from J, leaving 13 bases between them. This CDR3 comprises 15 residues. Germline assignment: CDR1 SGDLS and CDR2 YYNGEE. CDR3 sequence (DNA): TGTGCCAGCGCAAAGACAAGCACGAACACCGGGGAGCTGTTTTTT. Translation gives CASAKTSTNTGELFF.

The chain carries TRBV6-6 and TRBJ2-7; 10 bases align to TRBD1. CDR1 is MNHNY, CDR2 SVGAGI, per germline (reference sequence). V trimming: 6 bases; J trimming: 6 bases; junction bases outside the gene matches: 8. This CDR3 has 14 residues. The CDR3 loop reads CASRTGTGEREQYF. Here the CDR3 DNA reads TGTGCCAGCAGGACCGGGACAGGGGAGCGCGAGCAGTACTTC.

CDR3 sequence reads: CASSLRGVDTGELFF. In DNA form, the CDR3 reads TGTGCCAGCAGCTTAAGAGGGGTCGACACCGGGGAGCTGTTTTTT. This chain links TRBV7-2 with TRBJ2-2; D may correspond to TRBD1 or TRBD2 (5 bases each). The V gene's germline CDR1 is SGHTA and CDR2 FQGNSA. The CDR3 runs to 15 residues. Trimming pared 2 bases from V and 3 bases from J, leaving 10 bases between.

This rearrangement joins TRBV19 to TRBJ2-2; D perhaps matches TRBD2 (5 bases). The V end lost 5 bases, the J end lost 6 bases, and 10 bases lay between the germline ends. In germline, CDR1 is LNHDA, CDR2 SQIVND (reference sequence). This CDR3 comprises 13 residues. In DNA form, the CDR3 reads TGTGCCAGTAGTCGTCACGGGGCCGGGGAGCTGTTTTTT. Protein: CASSRHGAGELFF.

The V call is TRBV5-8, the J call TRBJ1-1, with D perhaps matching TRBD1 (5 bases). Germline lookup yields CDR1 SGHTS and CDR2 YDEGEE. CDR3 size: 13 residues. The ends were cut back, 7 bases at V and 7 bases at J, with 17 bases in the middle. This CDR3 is CASGTGRKDEAFF. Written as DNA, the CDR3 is TGTGCCAGCGGCACAGGCCGTAAGGATGAAGCTTTCTTT.

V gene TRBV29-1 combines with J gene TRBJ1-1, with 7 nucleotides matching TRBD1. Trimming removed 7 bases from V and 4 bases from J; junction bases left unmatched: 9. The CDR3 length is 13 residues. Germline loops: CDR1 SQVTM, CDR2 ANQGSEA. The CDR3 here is CSADRQGGTEAFF. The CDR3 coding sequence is TGCAGCGCCGACAGACAGGGAGGCACTGAAGCTTTCTTT.

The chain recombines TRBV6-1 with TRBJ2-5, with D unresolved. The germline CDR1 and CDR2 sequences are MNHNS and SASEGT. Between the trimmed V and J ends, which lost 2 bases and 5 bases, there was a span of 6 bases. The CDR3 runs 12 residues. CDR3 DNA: TGTGCCAGCAGTGAAAGGATCGAGACCCAGTACTTC. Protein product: CASSERIETQYF.

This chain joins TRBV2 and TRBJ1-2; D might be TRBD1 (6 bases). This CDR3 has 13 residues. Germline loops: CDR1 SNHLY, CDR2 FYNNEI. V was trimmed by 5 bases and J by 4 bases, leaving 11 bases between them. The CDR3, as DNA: TGTGCCAGCAGTCAACAGGGTTTCTATGGCTACACCTTC. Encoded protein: CASSQQGFYGYTF.

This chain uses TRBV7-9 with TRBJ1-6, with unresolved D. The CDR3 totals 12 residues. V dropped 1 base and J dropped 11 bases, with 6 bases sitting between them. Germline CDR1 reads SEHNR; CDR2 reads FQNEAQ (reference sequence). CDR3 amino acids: CASSLEGTPLHF. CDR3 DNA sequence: TGTGCCAGCAGCTTAGAAGGGACACCCCTCCACTTT.

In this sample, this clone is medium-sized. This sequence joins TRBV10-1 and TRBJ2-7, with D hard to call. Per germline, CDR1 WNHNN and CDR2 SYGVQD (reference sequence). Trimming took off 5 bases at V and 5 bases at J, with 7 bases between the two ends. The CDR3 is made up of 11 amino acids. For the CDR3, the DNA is TGCGCCAGCAGTCGCCGGGACGAGCAGTACTTC. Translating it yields CASSRRDEQYF.

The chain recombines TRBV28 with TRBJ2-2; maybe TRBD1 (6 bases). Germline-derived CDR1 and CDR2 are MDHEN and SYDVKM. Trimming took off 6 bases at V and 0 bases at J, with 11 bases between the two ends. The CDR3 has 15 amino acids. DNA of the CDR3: TGTGCCAGCAGCCAATGGACAGCGAACACCGGGGAGCTGTTTTTT. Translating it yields CASSQWTANTGELFF.